This TCR beta chain originates from a study of blood T cell repertoires in COVID-19. Original processing notes: Nucleated cell counts were estimated from reference gene primer amplification. TCRdb keeps only in-frame clones here, not all; method: immunoSEQ multiplex PCR. That table supplies the V and J calls and clone size; D and trimming were determined from the DNA. The sample has approximately 47,000 clones, 70% to 90% seen once. The ends were cut back, 3 bases at V and 4 bases at J, with 21 bases in the middle. Per germline, CDR1 LNHDA and CDR2 SQIVND (reference sequence). The CDR3 loop spans 17 amino acids. This clone was counted a single time.

Sequences were obtained from peripheral blood. The J gene is TRBJ2-5, the V gene TRBV19, with D maybe TRBD1 (5 bases). This sequence was found in a woman aged 55-75 years with acute or convalescent COVID-19. In nucleotides, the CDR3 is TGTGCCAGTAGTATCGGATTGGAAACAGGAAGGAGAGAGACCCAGTACTTC. As protein: CASSIGLETGRRETQYF. The full variable domain, with the rest looked up from reference TRBV19 and TRBJ2-5, is DGGITQSPKYLFRKEGQNVTLSCEQNLNHDAMYWYRQDPGQGLRLIYYSQIVNDFQKGDIAEGYSVSREKKESFPLTVTSAQKNPTAFYLCASSIGLETGRRETQYFGPGTRLLVL.